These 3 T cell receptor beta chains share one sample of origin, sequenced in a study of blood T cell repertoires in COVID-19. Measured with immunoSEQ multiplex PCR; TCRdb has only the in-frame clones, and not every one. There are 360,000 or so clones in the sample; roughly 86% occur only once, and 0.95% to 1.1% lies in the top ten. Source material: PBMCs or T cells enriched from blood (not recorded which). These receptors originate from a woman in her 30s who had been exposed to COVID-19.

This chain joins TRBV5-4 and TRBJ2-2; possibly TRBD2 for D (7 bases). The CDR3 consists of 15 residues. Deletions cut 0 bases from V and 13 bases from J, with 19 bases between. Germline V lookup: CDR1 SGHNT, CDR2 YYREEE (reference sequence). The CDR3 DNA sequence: TGTGCCAGCAGCTTGGAAGGTGGGGGGGGACATCGGCTGTTTTTT. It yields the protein CASSLEGGGGHRLFF.

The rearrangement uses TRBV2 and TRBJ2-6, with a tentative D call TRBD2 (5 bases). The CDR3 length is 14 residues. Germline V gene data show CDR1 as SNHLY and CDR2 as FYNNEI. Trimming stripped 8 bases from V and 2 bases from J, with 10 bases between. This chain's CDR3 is CASSWRTGANVLTF. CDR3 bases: TGTGCCAGCTCATGGAGGACTGGGGCCAACGTCCTGACTTTC.

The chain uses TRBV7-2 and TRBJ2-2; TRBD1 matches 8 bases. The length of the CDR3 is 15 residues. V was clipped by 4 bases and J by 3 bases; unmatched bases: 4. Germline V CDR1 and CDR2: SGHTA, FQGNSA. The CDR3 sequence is CASSSRGLDTGELFF. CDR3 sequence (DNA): TGTGCCAGCAGCTCCAGGGGGCTGGACACCGGGGAGCTGTTTTTT.